A single sample is the source of the 30 T cell receptor beta chains below, sequenced in a study of T cell changes during pregnancy in multiple sclerosis. Profiled with immunoSEQ multiplex PCR; TCRdb holds only in-frame clones, not every one. The table has 89,000 or so clones, approximately 90% seen once. This specimen consisted of PBMCs, obtained in the first trimester of pregnancy. These receptor sequences come from a female donor in good health, serving as a control in a pregnancy study. Some clones in this sample may be carry-over from other donors' samples.

V usage is TRBV4-3 and J usage is TRBJ1-4; 12 bases align to TRBD1. V dropped 0 bases and J dropped 8; count of bases not matched to a gene: 4. CDR3 length: 16 amino acids. Germline V gene sequence: CDR1 LGHNA, CDR2 YSLEER. The CDR3 DNA reads as TGCGCCAGCAGCCAAGAAAGCGGGACAGGGGGCGAAAAACTGTTTTTT. It specifies CASSQESGTGGEKLFF.

The chain links TRBV2 to TRBJ1-4, with 8 bases matching TRBD1. Germline V gene lookup returns CDR1 SNHLY and CDR2 FYNNEI. J gave up 0 bases and V 8 bases, and 5 bases lay outside the gene matches. The CDR3 covers 15 residues. This CDR3 is CASRGQGSTNEKLFF. CDR3 in DNA: TGTGCCAGCCGTGGACAGGGTTCAACTAATGAAAAACTGTTTTTT.

The J gene is TRBJ2-2, the V gene TRBV19, with 10 bases that match TRBD2. After removal of 3 bases from V and 6 bases from J, the junction contained 7 bases not matched to a gene. CDR3 length: 16 residues. The V gene's germline CDR1 is LNHDA and CDR2 SQIVND (reference sequence). CDR3 coding DNA: TGTGCCAGTAGTATGGGAGCGGGAGGGCCTTCCGGGGAGCTGTTTTTT. It codes for CASSMGAGGPSGELFF.

The chain has TRBV9 and TRBJ2-1; 12 bases are a match to TRBD2. J was trimmed by 10 bases and V by 3 bases; bases with no gene match: 11. Per the germline V gene, CDR1 is SGDLS and CDR2 is YYNGEE. The CDR3 consists of 16 residues. The CDR3 DNA reads as TGTGCCAGCAGCGCGATACTAGCGGGGGGAGATGAGGAGCAGTTCTTC. It specifies CASSAILAGGDEEQFF.

The V gene is TRBV9, the J gene TRBJ2-7, with TRBD1 matching 8 bases. V gave up 4 bases and J gave up 3 bases; unmatched junction bases: 9. The germline gives CDR1 SGDLS, CDR2 YYNGEE. CDR3 length equals 15 residues. CDR3 DNA sequence: TGTGCCAGCAGCCCAAACCAGGGGGCTTACTACGAGCAGTACTTC. This gives the protein CASSPNQGAYYEQYF.

This clone was found once. This chain joins TRBV6-6 and TRBJ2-5; D perhaps matches TRBD2 (6 bases). V lost 7 bases, J lost 5 bases, and 14 bases lay in between. This CDR3 comprises 13 residues. Germline V gene data show CDR1 as MNHNY and CDR2 as SVGAGI (reference sequence). The CDR3 nucleotides read TGTGCCAGCACCGACGGGGGTTTGGAGACCCAGTACTTC. Residues: CASTDGGLETQYF.

The chain uses TRBV5-4 and TRBJ1-2; the match to TRBD1 covers 10 bases. V gave up 0 bases and J gave up 0 bases; unmatched junction bases: 8. This CDR3 contains 18 residues. The germline V gene has CDR1 SGHNT and CDR2 YYREEE (reference sequence). CDR3 loop: CASSLDGTGAYTNYGYTF. The CDR3 coding sequence is TGTGCCAGCAGCTTGGACGGGACAGGGGCTTATACTAACTATGGCTACACCTTC. The whole variable domain, filled in from reference TRBV5-4 and TRBJ1-2, reads ETGVTQSPTHLIKTRGQQVTLRCSSQSGHNTVSWYQQALGQGPQFIFQYYREEENGRGNFPPRFSGLQFPNYSSELNVNALELDDSALYLCASSLDGTGAYTNYGYTFGSGTRLTVV.

The chain joins TRBV11-3 to TRBJ2-7; D is perhaps TRBD1 (5 bases). V was pared by 5 bases and J by 3 bases, with 11 bases between. The length of the CDR3 is 13 residues. Germline assignment: CDR1 SGHNT and CDR2 YENEEA. This CDR3 is CASSTSQGYEQYF. In DNA, the CDR3 is TGTGCCAGCAGCACATCCCAGGGCTACGAGCAGTACTTC.

The gene calls are TRBV11-2 and TRBJ1-1; 7 positions agree with TRBD1. With V trimmed by 4 bases and J by 3 bases, 8 bases remained unmatched. The CDR3 runs to 15 residues. Germline values: CDR1 SGHAT, CDR2 FQNNGV. CDR3 DNA sequence: TGTGCCAGCAGCTCCGGGACAGATCCCCACACTGAAGCTTTCTTT. It yields the protein CASSSGTDPHTEAFF.

The gene calls are TRBV28 and TRBJ1-4; D is possibly TRBD1 (5 bases). Trimming cost V 5 bases and J 8 bases, with 12 bases left between them. CDR3 size: 13 residues. Germline CDR1 and CDR2: MDHEN and SYDVKM. The CDR3 DNA reads TGTGCCAGCAGTACTCCGGGGGAGGAAAAACTGTTTTTT. Its protein is CASSTPGEEKLFF.

The rearrangement links TRBV27 to TRBJ2-1, with TRBD1 identical over 8 bases. Trimming took 4 bases from V and 9 from J; bases not matched to a gene: 8. Germline assignment: CDR1 MNHEY and CDR2 SMNVEV (reference sequence). The CDR3 is 14 amino acids. CDR3 protein: CASSWVPGGSEQFF. The CDR3 coding sequence is TGTGCCAGCAGTTGGGTCCCAGGGGGCTCTGAGCAGTTCTTC.

This chain links TRBV6-6 with TRBJ2-7; a weak D match, TRBD2 (7 bases). With 5 bases removed from V and 3 bases from J, the gap between germline ends came to 11 bases. The CDR3 sequence is 13 residues long. Germline V gene lookup returns CDR1 MNHNY and CDR2 SVGAGI (reference sequence). The CDR3 DNA follows: TGTGCCAGCAGTAGGGGGGGCTACTACGAGCAGTACTTC. Its translation is CASSRGGYYEQYF.

The rearrangement links TRBV2 to TRBJ2-7; D ambiguous. This CDR3 is 12 amino acids long. V was pared by 3 bases and J by 0 bases, with 3 bases between. CDR1 and CDR2 (germline): SNHLY, FYNNEI. The CDR3 sequence: CASSDGSYEQYF. CDR3 in DNA: TGTGCCAGCAGTGACGGCTCCTACGAGCAGTACTTC.

The chain joins TRBV11-2 to TRBJ2-2; no definite D call. Germline CDR1 reads SGHAT; CDR2 reads FQNNGV. The CDR3 length is 14 residues. Trimming cost V 5 bases and J 4 bases, with 11 bases left between them. The CDR3 here is CASSPIQRTGELFF. For the CDR3, the DNA is TGTGCCAGCAGCCCTATTCAGCGCACCGGGGAGCTGTTTTTT. Full variable domain (outside the CDR3, taken from reference TRBV11-2 and TRBJ2-2): EAGVAQSPRYKIIEKRQSVAFWCNPISGHATLYWYQQILGQGPKLLIQFQNNGVVDDSQLPKDRFSAERLKGVDSTLKIQPAKLEDSAVYLCASSPIQRTGELFFGEGSRLTVL.

The V gene is TRBV27, the J gene TRBJ2-7, with TRBD1 identical over 8 bases. This CDR3 has 13 amino acids. The germline CDR1 and CDR2 sequences are MNHEY and SMNVEV (reference sequence). Germline trimming cut 5 bases from V and 4 bases from J; bases unmatched to any gene: 4. CDR3 amino acids: CASSPGQGYEQYF. DNA for the CDR3: TGTGCCAGCAGTCCCGGACAGGGTTACGAGCAGTACTTC.

J is TRBJ1-1 and V is TRBV27; no reliable D call. The germline V and J ends were trimmed by 6 bases and 1 base, with 12 bases remaining between them. The CDR3 is 14 residues long. The germline CDR1 and CDR2 sequences are MNHEY and SMNVEV (reference sequence). In nucleotides, the CDR3 is TGTGCCAGCAGATCCTTTTACAGGAACACTGAAGCTTTCTTT. This encodes CASRSFYRNTEAFF.

This clone was seen only a few times. This chain uses TRBV14 with TRBJ1-2; D is unclear. CDR3 size: 14 residues. The germline V and J ends were trimmed by 2 bases and 8 bases, with 15 bases remaining between them. CDR1 SGHDN and CDR2 FVKESK come from the germline V gene. The CDR3 coding sequence is TGTGCCAGCAGCCAATGGCGGCATAATGAAGGCTACACCTTC. This encodes CASSQWRHNEGYTF.

CDR3 nucleotides: TGTGCCAGCTCATCCCCCGCGACAGGGCCGGGCGAGACCCAGTACTTC. Residues: CASSSPATGPGETQYF. This chain links TRBV18 with TRBJ2-5, with TRBD1 matching 7 bases. The CDR3 is 16 residues long. Trimming at V came to 5 bases and at J to 5 bases, leaving 14 bases not matched to a gene. The germline CDR1 and CDR2 sequences are KGHSH and LQKENI. Full variable domain (outside the CDR3, taken from reference TRBV18 and TRBJ2-5): NAGVMQNPRHLVRRRGQEARLRCSPMKGHSHVYWYRQLPEEGLKFMVYLQKENIIDESGMPKERFSAEFPKEGPSILRIQQVVRGDSAAYFCASSSPATGPGETQYFGPGTRLLVL.

The V and J genes are TRBV27 and TRBJ2-6; the D gene is possibly TRBD1 (6 bases). The germline V gene encodes CDR1 MNHEY and CDR2 SMNVEV (reference sequence). This CDR3 spans 21 amino acids. The V end lost 8 bases, the J end lost 1 base, and 30 bases lay between the germline ends. The CDR3 DNA reads as TGTGCCAGCGGTCCCCACGACCCCGTTCGGGACATCCTTTCTGGGGCCAACGTCCTGACTTTC. This encodes CASGPHDPVRDILSGANVLTF.

The chain recombines TRBV19 with TRBJ1-2; a possible D gene is TRBD1 (6 bases). The V end lost 7 bases, the J end lost 8 bases, and 23 bases lay between the germline ends. Germline V gene lookup returns CDR1 LNHDA and CDR2 SQIVND (reference sequence). This CDR3 region has 15 residues. The CDR3 sequence is CASNSLGRGRIGYTF. The CDR3 DNA is TGTGCCAGTAATTCGTTGGGGAGGGGGAGGATCGGCTACACCTTC.

The gene calls are TRBV4-2 and TRBJ2-1; weak D call: TRBD1 (6 bases). The CDR3 has 17 amino acids. The ends were cut back, 2 bases at V and 4 bases at J, with 18 bases in the middle. The germline gives CDR1 LGHNA, CDR2 YNFKEQ. The CDR3 is CASSQNPDSLPYNEQFF. In nucleotides, the CDR3 is TGTGCCAGCAGCCAAAACCCGGACAGCCTCCCTTACAATGAGCAGTTCTTC.

This rearrangement joins TRBV5-5 to TRBJ2-1, with 13 bases aligning to TRBD2. The V gene end was trimmed by 2 bases and the J gene end by 4 bases; junction bases not matched to a gene: 9. Germline lookup yields CDR1 SGHKS and CDR2 YYEKEE (reference sequence). The CDR3 length is 18 residues. CDR3 protein: CASSFQGTSGGGYNEQFF. DNA for the CDR3: TGTGCCAGCAGCTTTCAGGGAACTAGCGGGGGGGGGTACAATGAGCAGTTCTTC.

This chain links TRBV29-1 with TRBJ1-1; 11 nucleotides match TRBD1. The trim removed 6 bases at V and 10 bases at J, leaving 4 bases unmatched. The CDR3 runs to 11 residues. Germline V lookup: CDR1 SQVTM, CDR2 ANQGSEA. CDR3 sequence reads: CSVGQGGGAFF. DNA of the CDR3: TGCAGCGTGGGACAGGGGGGGGGAGCTTTCTTT.

The table lists this clone with a few counts. The rearrangement uses TRBV7-2 and TRBJ1-6; D unresolved. CDR3 size: 12 residues. V lost 5 bases, J lost 8 bases, and 7 bases lay in between. Germline assignment: CDR1 SGHTA and CDR2 FQGNSA. This CDR3 is CASSGPDSPLHF. The CDR3 coding sequence is TGTGCCAGCAGCGGGCCCGATTCACCCCTCCACTTT.

This chain uses TRBV18 with TRBJ1-6; D is unresolved. The CDR3 is 15 residues long. CDR1 is KGHSH, CDR2 LQKENI, per germline. V lost 5 bases, J lost 6 bases, and 14 bases lay in between. CDR3 protein: CASSSGEWGNSPLHF. Here the CDR3 DNA reads TGTGCCAGCTCAAGCGGGGAATGGGGTAATTCACCCCTCCACTTT. The full variable domain, rest sourced from reference TRBV18 and TRBJ1-6, is NAGVMQNPRHLVRRRGQEARLRCSPMKGHSHVYWYRQLPEEGLKFMVYLQKENIIDESGMPKERFSAEFPKEGPSILRIQQVVRGDSAAYFCASSSGEWGNSPLHFGNGTRLTVT.

The genes are TRBV13 and TRBJ2-7, with TRBD1 matching over 9 bases. The CDR3 runs to 15 residues. Germline CDR1 PRHDT, CDR2 FYEKMQ (reference sequence). The V segment lost 5 bases and the J segment 1 base; nucleotides outside the gene matches: 6. CDR3 nucleotides: TGTGCCAGCAGCCCGGGACAGGGTGGTTCCTACGAGCAGTACTTC. It codes for CASSPGQGGSYEQYF.

V usage is TRBV11-2 and J usage is TRBJ2-1; TRBD2 might be the D (7 bases). With 5 bases removed from V and 0 bases from J, the gap between germline ends came to 14 bases. The CDR3 is 16 amino acids. Per germline, CDR1 SGHAT and CDR2 FQNNGV. Here the CDR3 DNA reads TGTGCCAGCAGCGGACCGGGGGGCCTCTCCTACAATGAGCAGTTCTTC. Translating it yields CASSGPGGLSYNEQFF.

In this sample, this clone turned up once. V usage is TRBV7-9 and J usage is TRBJ2-3, with D perhaps TRBD2 (7 bases). Looked up from germline, CDR1 is SEHNR and CDR2 is FQNEAQ (reference sequence). The CDR3 contains 14 residues. V was trimmed by 7 bases and J by 6 bases, leaving 17 bases between them. CDR3 residues: CASIPGGAADTQYF. The CDR3 nucleotides are TGTGCCAGCATCCCTGGGGGGGCGGCTGATACGCAGTATTTT.

This chain uses TRBV15 with TRBJ2-3; D is ambiguous. Germline V gene lookup returns CDR1 LNHNV and CDR2 YYDKDF (reference sequence). The length of the CDR3 is 13 residues. The germline V and J ends were trimmed by 2 bases and 0 bases, with 3 bases remaining between them. CDR3 region: CATSRPSTDTQYF. The CDR3 DNA reads as TGTGCCACCAGCAGACCTAGCACAGATACGCAGTATTTT.

A single count supports this clone. The chain links TRBV5-1 to TRBJ2-6; 7 nucleotides align to TRBD1. The length of the CDR3 is 16 residues. V shed 7 bases, J shed 4 bases, and the junction held 11 bases outside the gene matches. CDR1 SGHRS and CDR2 YFSETQ come from the germline V gene. CDR3 DNA sequence: TGCGCCAGCGCCCTGCCAGGGGGAACAGGGGCCAACGTCCTGACTTTC. Amino acid sequence: CASALPGGTGANVLTF.